This T cell receptor (beta chain) was identified during a study of Ad26.COV2.S vaccination and SARS-CoV-2 variants. The wider study: The Ad26.COV2.S arm of the COV1001 trial was where the donor was placed.

As to treatment: some 19 received Ad26.COV2.S at low or high dose, single or two shots; several received placebo; per-sample allocation not given. Day 63 after the first vaccine or placebo injection was the time point for sampling. Aged 18-55 years, donor was enrolled in Boston around 2020. Clones were sequenced by immunoSEQ multiplex PCR, and TCRdb holds only the in-frame ones, with some missing. Found here are some 340,000 clones, around 81% of them singletons; the top ten hold 2.1%. A note on this clone: Its antigen is undetermined.

The CDR3 extends over 15 amino acids. V was shortened by 0 bases and J by 4 bases, with 14 bases between the two germline ends. Germline values: CDR1 SGHRS, CDR2 YFSETQ. Points from the study as a whole: Estimates derived from TCR breadth and depth analyses may have underestimated total T cell responses.

The sample was peripheral blood, taken in a trial of Ad26.COV2.S vaccine versus placebo. The clonotype originates from a person between 18 and 60 years old who received the Ad26.COV2.S COVID-19 vaccine or a placebo. The chain employs TRBV5-1 and TRBJ2-7; D remains ambiguous. CDR3 amino acids: CASSLVDQKGYEQYF. The CDR3 nucleotides read TGCGCCAGCAGCTTGGTGGATCAGAAGGGATACGAGCAGTACTTC. Filled out from reference TRBV5-1 and TRBJ2-7, the complete variable domain reads KAGVTQTPRYLIKTRGQQVTLSCSPISGHRSVSWYQQTPGQGLQFLFEYFSETQRNKGNFPGRFSGRQFSNSRSEMNVSTLELGDSALYLCASSLVDQKGYEQYFGPGTRLTVT.